This TCR beta chain was captured in a study of blood T cell repertoires in COVID-19. TCRdb's copy holds only in-frame clones and misses some; the assay was immunoSEQ multiplex PCR. The table records 60,000 to 70,000 clones, around 90% of them present only once. The CDR3 consists of 17 residues. With V trimmed by 1 base and J by 3 bases, 4 bases remained unmatched. CDR1 is LGHNA, CDR2 YSLEER, per germline. The sample consisted of peripheral blood. The chain recombines TRBV4-3 with TRBJ2-3; 13 bases match TRBD2. This sequence originates from an elderly woman with active COVID-19. The CDR3 DNA reads as TGCGCCAGCAGCCAAGGGGTGACTAGCGGGGGGACAGATACGCAGTATTTT. Amino acids: CASSQGVTSGGTDTQYF.